A single TCR beta chain is shown here with its context. Its antigen is currently unknown. This record belongs to a study of T cells after yellow fever vaccination. Findings and caveats of the study: Overlap between CD4 and CD8 compartments was detected for a small share of clonotypes.

CDR3 length: 13 residues. Germline V gene lookup returns CDR1 SGHRS and CDR2 YFSETQ. With 3 bases removed from V and 6 bases from J, the gap between germline ends came to 9 bases. Template-switching 5'RACE yielded the TCR cDNA; a universal primer site and UMIs were added in the process. TCRdb re-derived calls from the 5' RACE reads in MiXCR, one entry per CDR3 protein. Of hundreds of thousands of distinct CDR3 sequences listed, around 4% are singletons. The J gene is TRBJ2-2, the V gene TRBV5-1; D not certain. The sequence was collected from a man younger than 30 who received the YFV17D yellow fever vaccine. The material was PBMCs, obtained on the day of the yellow fever booster vaccination. Here the CDR3 reads CASSSGLPGELFF. DNA of the CDR3: TGCGCCAGCAGCTCGGGCCTCCCCGGGGAGCTGTTTTTT.